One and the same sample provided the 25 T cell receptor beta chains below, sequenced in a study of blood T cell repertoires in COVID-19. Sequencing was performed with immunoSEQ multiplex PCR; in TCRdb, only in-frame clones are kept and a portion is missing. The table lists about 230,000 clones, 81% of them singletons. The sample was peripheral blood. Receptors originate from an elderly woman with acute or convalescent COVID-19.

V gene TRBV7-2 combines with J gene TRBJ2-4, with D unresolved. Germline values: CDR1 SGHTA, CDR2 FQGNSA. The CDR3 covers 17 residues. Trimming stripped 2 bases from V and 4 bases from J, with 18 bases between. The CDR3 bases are TGTGCCAGCAGCTTAAAGTTCGGTTTTCCCTTAAAAAACATTCAGTACTTC. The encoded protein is CASSLKFGFPLKNIQYF.

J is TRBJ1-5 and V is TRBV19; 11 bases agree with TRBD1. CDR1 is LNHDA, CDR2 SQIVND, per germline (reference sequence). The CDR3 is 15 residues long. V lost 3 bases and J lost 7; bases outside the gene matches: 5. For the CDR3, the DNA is TGTGCCAGTAGTATGGGGGACAGGGGGAGGCAGCCCCAGCATTTT. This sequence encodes CASSMGDRGRQPQHF.

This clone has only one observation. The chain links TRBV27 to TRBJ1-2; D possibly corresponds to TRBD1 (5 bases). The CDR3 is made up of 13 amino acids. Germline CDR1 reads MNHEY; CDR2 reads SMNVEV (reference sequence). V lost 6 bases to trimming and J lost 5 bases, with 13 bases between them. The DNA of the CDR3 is TGTGCCAGCAGGGCAACAGGACCTTATGGCTACACCTTC. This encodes CASRATGPYGYTF.

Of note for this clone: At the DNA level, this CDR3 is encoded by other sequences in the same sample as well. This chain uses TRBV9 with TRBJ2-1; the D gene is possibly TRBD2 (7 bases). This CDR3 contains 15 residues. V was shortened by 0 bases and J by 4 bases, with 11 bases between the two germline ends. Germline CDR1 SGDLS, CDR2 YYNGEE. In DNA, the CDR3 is TGTGCCAGCAGCGTAGGCGGGGGCGCGTACAATGAGCAGTTCTTC. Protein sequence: CASSVGGGAYNEQFF.

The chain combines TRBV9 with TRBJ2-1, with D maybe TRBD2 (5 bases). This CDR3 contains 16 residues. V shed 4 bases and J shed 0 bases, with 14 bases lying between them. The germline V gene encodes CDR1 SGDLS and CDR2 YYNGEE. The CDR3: CASSPDSDSSYNEQFF. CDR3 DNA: TGTGCCAGCAGCCCAGATAGCGATTCCTCCTACAATGAGCAGTTCTTC.

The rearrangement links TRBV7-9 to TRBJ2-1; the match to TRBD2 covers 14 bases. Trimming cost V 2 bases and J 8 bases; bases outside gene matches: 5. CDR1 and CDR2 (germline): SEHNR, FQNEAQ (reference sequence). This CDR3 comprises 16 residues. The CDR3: CASSLTGLAGVHEQFF. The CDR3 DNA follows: TGTGCCAGCAGCTTAACGGGACTAGCGGGAGTTCATGAGCAGTTCTTC.

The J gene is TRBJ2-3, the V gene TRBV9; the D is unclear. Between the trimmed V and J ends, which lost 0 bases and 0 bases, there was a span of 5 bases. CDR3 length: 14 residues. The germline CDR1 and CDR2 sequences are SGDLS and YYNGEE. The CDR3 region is CASSVAGSTDTQYF. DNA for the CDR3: TGTGCCAGCAGCGTAGCCGGGAGCACAGATACGCAGTATTTT.

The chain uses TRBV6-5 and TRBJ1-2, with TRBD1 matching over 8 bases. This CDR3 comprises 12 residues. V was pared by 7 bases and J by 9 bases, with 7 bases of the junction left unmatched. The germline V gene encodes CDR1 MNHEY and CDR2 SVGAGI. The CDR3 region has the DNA TGTGCCAGCACCATACAGGGGGTGAGCTACACCTTC. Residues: CASTIQGVSYTF.

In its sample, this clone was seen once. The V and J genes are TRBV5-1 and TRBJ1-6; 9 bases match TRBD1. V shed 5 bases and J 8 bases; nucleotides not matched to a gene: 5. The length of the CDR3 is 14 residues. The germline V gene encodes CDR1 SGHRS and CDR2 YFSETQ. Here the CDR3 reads CASRYRGQDSPLHF. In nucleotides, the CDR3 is TGCGCCAGCAGGTACAGGGGGCAGGATTCACCCCTCCACTTT.

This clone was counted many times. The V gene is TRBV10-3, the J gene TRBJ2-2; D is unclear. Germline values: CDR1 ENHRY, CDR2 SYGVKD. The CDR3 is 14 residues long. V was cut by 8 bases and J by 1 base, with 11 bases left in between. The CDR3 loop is CAIATERNTGELFF. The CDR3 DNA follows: TGTGCCATCGCAACCGAGCGGAACACCGGGGAGCTGTTTTTT.

CDR3 sequence (DNA): TGTGCCAGCAGCAGGGACAGGGAAGGCTACACCTTC. Translation gives CASSRDREGYTF. This chain links TRBV14 with TRBJ1-2; 9 bases align to TRBD1. CDR3 length: 12 amino acids. V shed 5 bases and J 8 bases; nucleotides not matched to a gene: 3. Germline assignment: CDR1 SGHDN and CDR2 FVKESK.

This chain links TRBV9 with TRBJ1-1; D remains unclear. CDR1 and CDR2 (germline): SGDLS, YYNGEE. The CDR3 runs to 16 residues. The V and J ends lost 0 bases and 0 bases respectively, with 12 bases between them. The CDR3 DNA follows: TGTGCCAGCAGCGTAGGGGCAGGCCTCATGAACACTGAAGCTTTCTTT. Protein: CASSVGAGLMNTEAFF.

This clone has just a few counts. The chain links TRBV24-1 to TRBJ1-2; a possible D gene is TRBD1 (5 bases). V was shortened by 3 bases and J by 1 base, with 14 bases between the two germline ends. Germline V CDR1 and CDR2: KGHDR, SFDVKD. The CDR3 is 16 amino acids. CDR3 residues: CATSDAVTGNNYGYTF. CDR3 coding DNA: TGTGCCACCAGTGATGCGGTTACAGGCAATAACTATGGCTACACCTTC.

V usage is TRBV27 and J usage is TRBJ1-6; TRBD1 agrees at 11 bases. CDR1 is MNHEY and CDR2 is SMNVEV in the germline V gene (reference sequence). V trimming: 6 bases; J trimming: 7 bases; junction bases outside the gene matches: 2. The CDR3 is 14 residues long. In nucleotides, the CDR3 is TGTGCCAGCAGGGGGACAGGGGGAAATTCACCCCTCCACTTT. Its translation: CASRGTGGNSPLHF.

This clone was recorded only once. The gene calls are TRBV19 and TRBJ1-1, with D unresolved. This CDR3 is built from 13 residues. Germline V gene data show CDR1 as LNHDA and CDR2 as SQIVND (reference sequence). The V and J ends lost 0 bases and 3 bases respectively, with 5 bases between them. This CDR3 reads CASSIDQYTEAFF. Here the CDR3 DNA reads TGTGCCAGTAGTATAGACCAGTACACTGAAGCTTTCTTT.

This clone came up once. CDR3: CASSRGTSGKDTQYF. CDR3 in DNA: TGTGCCAGCAGCCGCGGGACTAGCGGCAAAGATACGCAGTATTTT. This chain connects TRBV7-8 to TRBJ2-3, with TRBD2 matching 11 bases. The junction had 6 bases not matched to a gene; V was cut back by 5 bases and J by 5 bases. The germline V gene encodes CDR1 SGHVS and CDR2 FQNEAQ. The CDR3 loop spans 15 amino acids. Filled out from reference TRBV7-8 and TRBJ2-3, the complete variable domain reads GAGVSQSPRYKVAKRGQDVALRCDPISGHVSLFWYQQALGQGPEFLTYFQNEAQLDKSGLPSDRFFAERPEGSVSTLKIQRTQQEDSAVYLCASSRGTSGKDTQYFGPGTRLTVL.

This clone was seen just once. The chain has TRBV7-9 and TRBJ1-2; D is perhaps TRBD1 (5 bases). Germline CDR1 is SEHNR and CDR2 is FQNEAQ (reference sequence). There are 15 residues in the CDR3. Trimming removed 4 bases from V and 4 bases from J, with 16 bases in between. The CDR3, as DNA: TGTGCCAGCAGCTCCGGGGGAGTGGGCCCCTATGGCTACACCTTC. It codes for CASSSGGVGPYGYTF. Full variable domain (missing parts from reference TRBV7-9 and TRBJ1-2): DTGVSQNPRHKITKRGQNVTFRCDPISEHNRLYWYRQTLGQGPEFLTYFQNEAQLEKSRLLSDRFSAERPKGSFSTLEIQRTEQGDSAMYLCASSSGGVGPYGYTFGSGTRLTVV.

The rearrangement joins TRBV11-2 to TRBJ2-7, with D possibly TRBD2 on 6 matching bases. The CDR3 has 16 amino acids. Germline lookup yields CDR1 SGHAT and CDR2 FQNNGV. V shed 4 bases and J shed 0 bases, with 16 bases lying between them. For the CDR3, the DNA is TGTGCCAGCAGCTCCACGCGGGGCGGGATCTCCTACGAGCAGTACTTC. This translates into CASSSTRGGISYEQYF.

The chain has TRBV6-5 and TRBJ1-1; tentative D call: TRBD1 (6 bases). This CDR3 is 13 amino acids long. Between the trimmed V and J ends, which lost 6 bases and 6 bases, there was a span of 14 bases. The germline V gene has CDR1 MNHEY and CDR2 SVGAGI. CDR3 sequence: CASSRDNLAEAFF. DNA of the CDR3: TGTGCCAGCAGCAGGGACAACTTGGCTGAAGCTTTCTTT.

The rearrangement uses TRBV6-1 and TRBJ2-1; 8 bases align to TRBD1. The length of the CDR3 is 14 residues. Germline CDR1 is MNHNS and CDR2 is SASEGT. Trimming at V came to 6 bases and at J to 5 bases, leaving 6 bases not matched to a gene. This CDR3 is CASRQGQVNNEQFF. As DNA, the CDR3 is TGTGCCAGCAGACAGGGACAGGTGAACAATGAGCAGTTCTTC.

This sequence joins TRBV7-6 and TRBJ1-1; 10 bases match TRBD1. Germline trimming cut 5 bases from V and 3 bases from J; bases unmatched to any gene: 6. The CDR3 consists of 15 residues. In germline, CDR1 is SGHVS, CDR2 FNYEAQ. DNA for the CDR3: TGTGCCAGCAGCCCGATCGGACAGGGGGACACTGAAGCTTTCTTT. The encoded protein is CASSPIGQGDTEAFF.

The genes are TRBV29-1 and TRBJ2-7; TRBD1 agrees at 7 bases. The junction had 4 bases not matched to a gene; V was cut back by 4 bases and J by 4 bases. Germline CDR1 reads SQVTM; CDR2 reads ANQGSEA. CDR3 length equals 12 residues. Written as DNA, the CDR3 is TGCAGCGTTGCGAGGGGGCGGTACGAGCAGTACTTC. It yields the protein CSVARGRYEQYF.

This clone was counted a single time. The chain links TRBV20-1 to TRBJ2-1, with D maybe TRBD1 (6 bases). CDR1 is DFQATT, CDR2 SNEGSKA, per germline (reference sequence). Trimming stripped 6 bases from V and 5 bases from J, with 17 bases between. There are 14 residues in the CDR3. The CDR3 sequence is CSASRPGADNEQFF. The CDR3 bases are TGCAGTGCGAGTAGGCCAGGGGCAGACAATGAGCAGTTCTTC.

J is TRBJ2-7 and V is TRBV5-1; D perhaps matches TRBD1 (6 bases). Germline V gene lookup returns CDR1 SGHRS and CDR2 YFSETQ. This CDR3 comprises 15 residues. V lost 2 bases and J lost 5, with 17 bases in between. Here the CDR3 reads CASSFRAGVNDEQYF. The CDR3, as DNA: TGCGCCAGCAGCTTTCGGGCAGGGGTTAACGACGAGCAGTACTTC.

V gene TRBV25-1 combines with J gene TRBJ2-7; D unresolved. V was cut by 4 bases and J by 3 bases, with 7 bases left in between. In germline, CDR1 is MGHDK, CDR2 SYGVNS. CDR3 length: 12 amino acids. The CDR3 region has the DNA TGTGCCAGCAGTGGAGCTAACTACGAGCAGTACTTC. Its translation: CASSGANYEQYF.